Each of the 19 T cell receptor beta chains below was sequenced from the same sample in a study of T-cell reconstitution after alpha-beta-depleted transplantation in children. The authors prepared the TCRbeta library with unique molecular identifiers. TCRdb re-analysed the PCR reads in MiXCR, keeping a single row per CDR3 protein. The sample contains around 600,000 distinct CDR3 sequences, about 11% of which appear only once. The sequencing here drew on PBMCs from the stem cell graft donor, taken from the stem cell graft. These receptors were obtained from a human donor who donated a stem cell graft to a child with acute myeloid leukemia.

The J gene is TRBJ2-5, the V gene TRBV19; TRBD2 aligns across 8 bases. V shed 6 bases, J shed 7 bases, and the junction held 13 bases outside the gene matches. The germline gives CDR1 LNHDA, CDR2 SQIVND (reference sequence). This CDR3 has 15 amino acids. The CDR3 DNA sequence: TGTGCCAGTAGCAATCTAGCGGGTTCTTTGGGGACCCAGTACTTC. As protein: CASSNLAGSLGTQYF.

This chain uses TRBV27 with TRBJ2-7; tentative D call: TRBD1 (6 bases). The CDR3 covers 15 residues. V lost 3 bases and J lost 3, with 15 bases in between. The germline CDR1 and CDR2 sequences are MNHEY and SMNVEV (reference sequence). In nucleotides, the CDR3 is TGTGCCAGCAGTTTGGCACCTACAGGGTACTACGAGCAGTACTTC. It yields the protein CASSLAPTGYYEQYF.

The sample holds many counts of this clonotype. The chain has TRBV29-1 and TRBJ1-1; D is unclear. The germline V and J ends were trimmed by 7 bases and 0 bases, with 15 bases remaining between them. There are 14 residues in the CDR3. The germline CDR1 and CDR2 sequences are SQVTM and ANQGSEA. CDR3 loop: CSDLSGRLNTEAFF. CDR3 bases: TGCAGCGACCTGTCGGGAAGGTTGAACACTGAAGCTTTCTTT.

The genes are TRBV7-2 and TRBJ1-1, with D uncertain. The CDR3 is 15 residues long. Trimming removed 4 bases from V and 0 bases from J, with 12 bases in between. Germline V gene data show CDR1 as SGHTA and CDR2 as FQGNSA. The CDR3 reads CASSSTKALNTEAFF. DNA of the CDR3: TGTGCCAGCAGCTCTACAAAGGCTTTGAACACTGAAGCTTTCTTT.

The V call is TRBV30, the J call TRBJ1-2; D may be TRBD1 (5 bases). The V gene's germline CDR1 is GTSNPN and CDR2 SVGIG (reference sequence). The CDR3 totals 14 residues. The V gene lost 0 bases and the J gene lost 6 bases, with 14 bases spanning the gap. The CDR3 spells CAWSVGQGGNGYTF. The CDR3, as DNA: TGTGCCTGGAGTGTTGGGCAGGGTGGAAATGGCTACACCTTC.

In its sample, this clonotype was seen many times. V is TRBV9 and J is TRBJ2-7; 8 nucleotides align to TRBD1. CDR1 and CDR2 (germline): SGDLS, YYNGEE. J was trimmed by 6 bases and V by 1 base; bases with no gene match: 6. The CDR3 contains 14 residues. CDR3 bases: TGTGCCAGCAGCGTAAACCCGACAGGGGTCGAGCAGTACTTC. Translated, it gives CASSVNPTGVEQYF.

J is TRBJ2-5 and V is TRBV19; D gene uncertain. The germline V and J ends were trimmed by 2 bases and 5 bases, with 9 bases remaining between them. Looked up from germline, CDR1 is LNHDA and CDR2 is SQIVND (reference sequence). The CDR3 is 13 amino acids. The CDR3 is CASSIPPKETQYF. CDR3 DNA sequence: TGTGCCAGTAGTATACCCCCAAAGGAGACCCAGTACTTC. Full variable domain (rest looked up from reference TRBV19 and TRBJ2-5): DGGITQSPKYLFRKEGQNVTLSCEQNLNHDAMYWYRQDPGQGLRLIYYSQIVNDFQKGDIAEGYSVSREKKESFPLTVTSAQKNPTAFYLCASSIPPKETQYFGPGTRLLVL.

The CDR3: CASIFQGISSPLHF. The CDR3 DNA reads TGTGCCAGCATATTCCAGGGGATCAGTTCACCCCTCCACTTT. The J gene is TRBJ1-6, the V gene TRBV6-1; weak D call: TRBD1 (6 bases). V dropped 7 bases and J dropped 9 bases, with 16 bases sitting between them. The CDR3 runs to 14 residues. Germline V lookup: CDR1 MNHNS, CDR2 SASEGT.

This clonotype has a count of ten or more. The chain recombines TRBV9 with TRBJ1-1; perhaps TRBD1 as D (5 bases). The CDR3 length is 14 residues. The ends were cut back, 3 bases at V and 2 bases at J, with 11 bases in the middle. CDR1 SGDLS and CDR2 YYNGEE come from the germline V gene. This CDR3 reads CASSAGTPNTEAFF. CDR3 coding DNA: TGTGCCAGCAGCGCCGGGACTCCCAACACTGAAGCTTTCTTT. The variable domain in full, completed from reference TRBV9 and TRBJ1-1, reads DSGVTQTPKHLITATGQRVTLRCSPRSGDLSVYWYQQSLDQGLQFLIQYYNGEERAKGNILERFSAQQFPDLHSELNLSSLELGDSALYFCASSAGTPNTEAFFGQGTRLTVV.

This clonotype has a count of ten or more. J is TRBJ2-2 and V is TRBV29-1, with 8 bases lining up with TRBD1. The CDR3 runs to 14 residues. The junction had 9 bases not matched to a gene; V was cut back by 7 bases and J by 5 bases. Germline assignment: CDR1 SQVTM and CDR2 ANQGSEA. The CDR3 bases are TGCAGCGGATCCGGGACAGGAAGTACCGGGGAGCTGTTTTTT. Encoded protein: CSGSGTGSTGELFF.

For the CDR3, the DNA is TGTGCCAGCTCATTGGAGGAGATCTATGAGCAGTTCTTC. As protein: CASSLEEIYEQFF. This sequence joins TRBV18 and TRBJ2-1; D is possibly TRBD2 (5 bases). The CDR3 extends over 13 amino acids. V lost 5 bases, J lost 8 bases, and 13 bases lay in between. CDR1 KGHSH and CDR2 LQKENI come from the germline V gene.

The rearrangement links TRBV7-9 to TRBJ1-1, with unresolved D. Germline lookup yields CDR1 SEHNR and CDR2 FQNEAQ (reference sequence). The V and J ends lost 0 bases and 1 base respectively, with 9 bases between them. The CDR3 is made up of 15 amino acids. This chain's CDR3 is CASSLALAENTEAFF. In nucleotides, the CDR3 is TGTGCCAGCAGCTTAGCGCTCGCGGAGAACACTGAAGCTTTCTTT.

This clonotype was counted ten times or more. The CDR3 nucleotides read TGTGCCAGCAGTTCACAGCGGGGAGTAATATATGAGCAGTTCTTC. Protein sequence: CASSSQRGVIYEQFF. The chain links TRBV12-3 or TRBV12-4 to TRBJ2-1; TRBD2 agrees at 7 bases. The CDR3 has 15 amino acids. Losses at the gene ends were 4 bases for V and 8 bases for J; bases not matched to a gene: 11.

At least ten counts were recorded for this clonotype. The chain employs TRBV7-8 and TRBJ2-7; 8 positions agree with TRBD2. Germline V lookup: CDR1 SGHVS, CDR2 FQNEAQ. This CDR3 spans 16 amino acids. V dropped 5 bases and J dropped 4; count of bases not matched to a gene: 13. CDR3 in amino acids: CASSPARSGSGYEQYF. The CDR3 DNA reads TGTGCCAGCAGCCCAGCCCGAAGCGGGAGTGGTTACGAGCAGTACTTC.

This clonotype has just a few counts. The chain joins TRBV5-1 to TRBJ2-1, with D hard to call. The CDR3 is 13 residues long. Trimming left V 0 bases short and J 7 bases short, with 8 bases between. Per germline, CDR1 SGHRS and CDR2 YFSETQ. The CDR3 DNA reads TGCGCCAGCAGCTTGGAGTTGAGGAATGAGCAGTTCTTC. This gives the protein CASSLELRNEQFF.

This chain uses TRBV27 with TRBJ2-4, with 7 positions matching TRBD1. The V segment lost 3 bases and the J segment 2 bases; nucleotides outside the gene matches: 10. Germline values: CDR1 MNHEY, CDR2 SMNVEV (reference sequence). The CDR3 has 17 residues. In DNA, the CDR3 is TGTGCCAGCAGTTTGTGGACAGGCACCGGACCCAAAAACATTCAGTACTTC. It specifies CASSLWTGTGPKNIQYF.

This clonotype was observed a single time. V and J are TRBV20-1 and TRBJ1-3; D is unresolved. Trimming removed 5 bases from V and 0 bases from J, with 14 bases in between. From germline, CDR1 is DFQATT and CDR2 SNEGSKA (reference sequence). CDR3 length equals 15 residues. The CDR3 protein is CSAFRLTSSGNTIYF. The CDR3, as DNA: TGCAGTGCTTTCCGACTGACCAGCTCTGGAAACACCATATATTTT.

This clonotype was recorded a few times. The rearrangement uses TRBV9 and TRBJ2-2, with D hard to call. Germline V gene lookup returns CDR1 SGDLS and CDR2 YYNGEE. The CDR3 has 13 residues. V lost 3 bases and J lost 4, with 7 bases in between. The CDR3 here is CASSGWLTGELFF. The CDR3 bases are TGTGCCAGCAGCGGGTGGCTCACCGGGGAGCTGTTTTTT.

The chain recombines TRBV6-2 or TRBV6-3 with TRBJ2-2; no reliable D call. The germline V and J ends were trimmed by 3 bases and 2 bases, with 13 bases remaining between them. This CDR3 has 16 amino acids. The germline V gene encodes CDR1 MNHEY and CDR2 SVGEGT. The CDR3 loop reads CASSYLGASNTGELFF. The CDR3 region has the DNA TGTGCCAGCAGTTATCTCGGAGCCTCTAACACCGGGGAGCTGTTTTTT.